The 18 T cell receptor beta chains given below trace back to one sample, sequenced in a study of healthy donors' naive CD4 and CD8 T cells. A linear amplification protocol produced the TCR libraries from around 500 ng of total RNA. TCRdb re-analysed the reads in MiXCR, keeping a single row per CDR3 protein. The sample consists of approximately 180,000 distinct CDR3 sequences, around 74% of them appearing once. Sequencing used naive CD4+ and CD8+ T cells sorted from blood, pooled from several donors. All receptors derive from a pool of human donors in good health; the sample pools cells from several healthy donors.

This clonotype was recorded a few times. The V gene is TRBV19, the J gene TRBJ1-5; maybe TRBD1 (5 bases). V lost 2 bases to trimming and J lost 9 bases, with 14 bases between them. The CDR3 has 14 amino acids. Germline lookup yields CDR1 LNHDA and CDR2 SQIVND (reference sequence). The CDR3 loop reads CASSISQGRSPQHF. In DNA form, the CDR3 reads TGTGCCAGTAGTATAAGTCAGGGCCGTTCGCCCCAGCATTTT.

The CDR3 spells CASSLEAKWGSGANVLTF. The DNA for the CDR3 is TGTGCCAGCAGCTTGGAGGCGAAGTGGGGCTCTGGGGCCAACGTCCTGACTTTC. The V and J genes are TRBV5-5 and TRBJ2-6; D is ambiguous. The length of the CDR3 is 18 residues. Germline CDR1 SGHKS, CDR2 YYEKEE (reference sequence). Trimming removed 0 bases from V and 0 bases from J, with 13 bases in between.

This sequence joins TRBV7-8 and TRBJ2-1; D remains unclear. The CDR3 sequence is 15 residues long. V dropped 5 bases and J dropped 0 bases, with 11 bases sitting between them. Germline V gene data show CDR1 as SGHVS and CDR2 as FQNEAQ. The CDR3 here is CASSLECNSYNEQFF. The CDR3, as DNA: TGTGCCAGCAGCCTAGAGTGTAACTCCTACAATGAGCAGTTCTTC.

This clonotype was counted a few times. V and J are TRBV27 and TRBJ1-1; D is uncertain. Deletions cut 7 bases from V and 4 bases from J, with 13 bases between. The CDR3 sequence is 13 residues long. Germline V gives CDR1 MNHEY, CDR2 SMNVEV (reference sequence). CDR3 nucleotide sequence: TGTGCCAGCATCCCAGATAGAGGCACTGAAGCTTTCTTT. This encodes CASIPDRGTEAFF.

CDR3 in DNA: TGTGCCAGCTCAAGGACCCGAAACAATGAGCAGTTCTTC. Protein sequence: CASSRTRNNEQFF. The chain joins TRBV7-8 to TRBJ2-1; no reliable D call. The CDR3 has 13 residues. V was pared by 8 bases and J by 5 bases, with 13 bases between. Germline assignment: CDR1 SGHVS and CDR2 FQNEAQ.

The V and J genes are TRBV12-3 or TRBV12-4 and TRBJ1-1; 7 bases agree with TRBD1. The CDR3 is made up of 14 amino acids. The trim removed 5 bases at V and 5 bases at J, leaving 8 bases unmatched. The CDR3 coding sequence is TGTGCCAGCAGTCCGATTACAGGGGTAACTGAAGCTTTCTTT. It is translated as CASSPITGVTEAFF.

V is TRBV29-1 and J is TRBJ1-2; D possibly corresponds to TRBD1 (5 bases). Trimming pared 6 bases from V and 9 bases from J, leaving 11 bases between. CDR1 is SQVTM and CDR2 is ANQGSEA in the germline V gene. The CDR3 sequence is 10 residues long. The CDR3 nucleotides read TGCAGCGTATCACAGGACCGCTACACCTTC. It translates to CSVSQDRYTF.

The gene calls are TRBV27 and TRBJ2-5, with 7 bases matching TRBD2. The J segment lost 2 bases and the V segment lost 3 bases, leaving 0 bases of the junction unmatched. Germline loops: CDR1 MNHEY, CDR2 SMNVEV (reference sequence). The CDR3 totals 13 residues. CDR3 residues: CASSFSGQETQYF. In DNA form, the CDR3 reads TGTGCCAGCAGTTTTAGCGGGCAAGAGACCCAGTACTTC.

Details on this clonotype: The junction and the germline gene differ at one end; a read error may be behind it. The chain combines TRBV7-8 with TRBJ2-1; D possibly corresponds to TRBD2 (6 bases). Germline V gives CDR1 SGHVS, CDR2 FQNEAQ. The CDR3 loop spans 12 amino acids. The CDR3 nucleotides are TGTGCCAGCAGTTTAGGGCTAGCGGAGCAGTTCTTC. As protein: CASSLGLAEQFF. The complete variable domain, with remaining parts taken from reference TRBV7-8 and TRBJ2-1, reads GAGVSQSPRYKVAKRGQDVALRCDPISGHVSLFWYQQALGQGPEFLTYFQNEAQLDKSGLPSDRFFAERPEGSVSTLKIQRTQQEDSAVYLCASSLGLAEQFFGPGTRLTVL.

CDR3 loop: CASSWVTWNEQFF. Written as DNA, the CDR3 is TGTGCCAGTAGTTGGGTGACGTGGAATGAGCAGTTCTTC. The rearrangement joins TRBV19 to TRBJ2-1, with unresolved D. This CDR3 contains 13 residues. Germline loops: CDR1 LNHDA, CDR2 SQIVND (reference sequence). Trimming left V 5 bases short and J 7 bases short, with 12 bases between.

The chain is built from TRBV29-1 and TRBJ2-1; a weak D match, TRBD1 (6 bases). Germline CDR1 SQVTM, CDR2 ANQGSEA. This CDR3 is built from 16 residues. V lost 4 bases to trimming and J lost 1 base, with 17 bases between them. CDR3 in DNA: TGCAGCGTTGTCCCCCTTCGGACAGTGTCCTACAATGAGCAGTTCTTC. Its protein product is CSVVPLRTVSYNEQFF.

In this sample, this clonotype turned up a few times. The rearrangement uses TRBV27 and TRBJ2-1, with 14 bases aligning to TRBD2. With V trimmed by 1 base and J by 8 bases, 4 bases remained unmatched. The CDR3 has 16 residues. The germline gives CDR1 MNHEY, CDR2 SMNVEV (reference sequence). Here the CDR3 DNA reads TGTGCCAGCAGTTTATGGGGACTAGCGGGAGTGCATGAGCAGTTCTTC. Its protein product is CASSLWGLAGVHEQFF.

The chain employs TRBV27 and TRBJ1-2; 9 bases line up with TRBD1. V lost 4 bases to trimming and J lost 4 bases; unmatched junction nucleotides: 7. Germline V gene sequence: CDR1 MNHEY, CDR2 SMNVEV (reference sequence). There are 15 residues in the CDR3. CDR3 nucleotide sequence: TGTGCCAGCAGTTCCGAACAGGGGGCCGTCTATGGCTACACCTTC. It specifies CASSSEQGAVYGYTF.

V and J are TRBV29-1 and TRBJ1-2; tentative D call: TRBD1 (5 bases). V lost 3 bases and J lost 8, with 10 bases in between. Germline V gives CDR1 SQVTM, CDR2 ANQGSEA. CDR3 size: 11 residues. DNA for the CDR3: TGCAGCGTTGAGGGCAGGGACGGCTACACCTTC. This sequence encodes CSVEGRDGYTF.

This clonotype was counted between two and nine times. The V gene is TRBV19, the J gene TRBJ1-1; TRBD1 aligns across 9 bases. The V segment lost 3 bases and the J segment 4 bases; nucleotides outside the gene matches: 12. Germline values: CDR1 LNHDA, CDR2 SQIVND (reference sequence). The CDR3 is 17 amino acids. The CDR3 region is CASSIFGTGKGVTEAFF. Written as DNA, the CDR3 is TGTGCCAGTAGTATTTTTGGGACAGGGAAGGGCGTCACTGAAGCTTTCTTT.

V gene TRBV29-1 combines with J gene TRBJ2-3, with 11 bases that match TRBD1. The V segment lost 3 bases and the J segment 4 bases; nucleotides outside the gene matches: 3. The CDR3 runs 14 residues. Per the germline V gene, CDR1 is SQVTM and CDR2 is ANQGSEA. CDR3 protein: CSVDRDRGADTQYF. CDR3 nucleotide sequence: TGCAGCGTTGATAGGGACAGGGGGGCAGATACGCAGTATTTT.

This rearrangement joins TRBV5-1 to TRBJ2-1, with 11 bases matching TRBD2. Germline V lookup: CDR1 SGHRS, CDR2 YFSETQ. The CDR3 runs 15 residues. V lost 4 bases to trimming and J lost 8 bases; unmatched junction nucleotides: 8. CDR3 sequence reads: CASSTGLAVSDEQFF. In DNA, the CDR3 is TGCGCCAGCAGCACGGGACTAGCGGTTTCGGATGAGCAGTTCTTC.

The chain uses TRBV27 and TRBJ2-7, with D possibly called TRBD1 or TRBD2 (5 bases each). Deletions cut 2 bases from V and 0 bases from J, with 8 bases between. This CDR3 contains 14 residues. The germline V gene has CDR1 MNHEY and CDR2 SMNVEV (reference sequence). In nucleotides, the CDR3 is TGTGCCAGCAGTTTAATCGGGACCTCCTACGAGCAGTACTTC. This translates into CASSLIGTSYEQYF.